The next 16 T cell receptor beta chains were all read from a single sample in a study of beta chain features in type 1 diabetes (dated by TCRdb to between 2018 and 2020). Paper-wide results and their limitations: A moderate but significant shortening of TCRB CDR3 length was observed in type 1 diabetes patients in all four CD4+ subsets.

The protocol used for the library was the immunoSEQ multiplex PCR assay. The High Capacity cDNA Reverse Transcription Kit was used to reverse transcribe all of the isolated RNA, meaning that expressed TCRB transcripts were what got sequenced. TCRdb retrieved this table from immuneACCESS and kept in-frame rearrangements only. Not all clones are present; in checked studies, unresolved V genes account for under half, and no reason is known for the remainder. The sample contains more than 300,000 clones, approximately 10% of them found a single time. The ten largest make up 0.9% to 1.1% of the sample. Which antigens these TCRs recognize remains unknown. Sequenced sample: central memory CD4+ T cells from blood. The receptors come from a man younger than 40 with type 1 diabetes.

The CDR3 sequence: CASSYLEGSQPQHF. For the CDR3, the DNA is TGTGCCAGCAGCTACCTTGAGGGAAGCCAGCCCCAGCATTTT. The rearrangement joins TRBV7-9 to TRBJ1-5; no clear D gene. Trimming removed 4 bases at V and 7 bases at J, with 14 bases between. The CDR3 is 14 amino acids. Per germline, CDR1 SEHNR and CDR2 FQNEAQ (reference sequence).

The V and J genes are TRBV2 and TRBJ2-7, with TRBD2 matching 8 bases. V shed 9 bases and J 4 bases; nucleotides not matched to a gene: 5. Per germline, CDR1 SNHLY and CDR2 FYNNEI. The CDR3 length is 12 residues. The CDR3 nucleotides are TGTGCCAGTAGCGGGGCGGGGTACGAGCAGTACTTC. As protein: CASSGAGYEQYF. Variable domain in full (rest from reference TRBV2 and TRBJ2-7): EPEVTQTPSHQVTQMGQEVILRCVPISNHLYFYWYRQILGQKVEFLVSFYNNEISEKSEIFDDQFSVERPDGSNFTLKIRSTKLEDSAMYFCASSGAGYEQYFGPGTRLTVT.

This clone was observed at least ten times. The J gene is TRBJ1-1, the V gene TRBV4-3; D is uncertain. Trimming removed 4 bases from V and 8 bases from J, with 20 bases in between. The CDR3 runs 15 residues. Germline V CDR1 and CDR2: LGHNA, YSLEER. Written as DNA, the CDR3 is TGCGCCAGCAGCCCGATAGATCCGAGGAACGGAGAAGCTTTCTTT. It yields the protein CASSPIDPRNGEAFF.

In nucleotides, the CDR3 is TGTGCCAGCAGCTTAATAAGGGGGCGCGGGGCAGATACGCAGTATTTT. Translating gives CASSLIRGRGADTQYF. The chain is built from TRBV11-2 and TRBJ2-3; D possibly corresponds to TRBD1 (7 bases). Between the trimmed V and J ends, which lost 2 bases and 4 bases, there was a span of 16 bases. This CDR3 comprises 16 residues. Germline-derived CDR1 and CDR2 are SGHAT and FQNNGV.

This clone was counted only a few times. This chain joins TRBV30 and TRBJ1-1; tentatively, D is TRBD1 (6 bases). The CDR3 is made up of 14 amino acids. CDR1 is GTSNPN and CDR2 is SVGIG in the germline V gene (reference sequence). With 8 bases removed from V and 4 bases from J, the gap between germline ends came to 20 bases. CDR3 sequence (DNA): TGTGCCCTTGGAGGGGTCGGGGGCGCCACTGAAGCTTTCTTT. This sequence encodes CALGGVGGATEAFF.

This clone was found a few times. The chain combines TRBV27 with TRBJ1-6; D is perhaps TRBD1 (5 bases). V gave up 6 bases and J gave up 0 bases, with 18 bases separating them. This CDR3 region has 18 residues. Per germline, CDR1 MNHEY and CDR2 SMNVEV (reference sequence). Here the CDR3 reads CASSPQTRGYSYNSPLHF. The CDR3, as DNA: TGTGCCAGCAGCCCCCAAACGAGGGGTTACTCCTATAATTCACCCCTCCACTTT.

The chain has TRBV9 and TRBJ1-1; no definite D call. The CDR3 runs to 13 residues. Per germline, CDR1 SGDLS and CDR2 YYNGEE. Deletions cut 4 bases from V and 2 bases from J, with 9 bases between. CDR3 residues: CASSLLFNTEAFF. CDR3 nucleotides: TGTGCCAGCAGCCTTTTGTTCAACACTGAAGCTTTCTTT.

CDR3 DNA: TGTGCCAGCAGGAAAGTCGGCGAAGAAGCTTTCTTT. Its translation: CASRKVGEEAFF. This sequence joins TRBV6-6 and TRBJ1-1; D remains unclear. Germline CDR1 reads MNHNY; CDR2 reads SVGAGI (reference sequence). V was shortened by 6 bases and J by 8 bases, with 13 bases between the two germline ends. The CDR3 covers 12 residues.

The CDR3 spells CASSPSTGGPGDTQYF. The CDR3 region has the DNA TGCGCCAGCAGCCCCTCAACGGGGGGCCCGGGAGATACGCAGTATTTT. The rearrangement links TRBV4-3 to TRBJ2-3, with D possibly matching TRBD2 (7 bases). The CDR3 is 16 residues long. Looked up from germline, CDR1 is LGHNA and CDR2 is YSLEER. The germline V and J ends were trimmed by 4 bases and 5 bases, with 19 bases remaining between them.

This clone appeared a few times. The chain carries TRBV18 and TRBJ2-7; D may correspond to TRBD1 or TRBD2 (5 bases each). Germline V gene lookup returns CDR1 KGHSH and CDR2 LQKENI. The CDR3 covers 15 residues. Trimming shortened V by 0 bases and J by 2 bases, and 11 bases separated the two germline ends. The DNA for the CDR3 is TGTGCCAGCTCACCACCCTGGGACCGACCCTACGAGCAGTACTTC. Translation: CASSPPWDRPYEQYF.

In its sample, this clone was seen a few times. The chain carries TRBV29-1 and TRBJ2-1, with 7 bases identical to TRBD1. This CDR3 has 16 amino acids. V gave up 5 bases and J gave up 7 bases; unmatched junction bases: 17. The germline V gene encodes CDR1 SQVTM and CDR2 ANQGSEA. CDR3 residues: CSVRRTGTKRGNEQFF. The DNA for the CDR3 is TGCAGCGTTCGACGGACAGGCACTAAAAGGGGGAATGAGCAGTTCTTC.

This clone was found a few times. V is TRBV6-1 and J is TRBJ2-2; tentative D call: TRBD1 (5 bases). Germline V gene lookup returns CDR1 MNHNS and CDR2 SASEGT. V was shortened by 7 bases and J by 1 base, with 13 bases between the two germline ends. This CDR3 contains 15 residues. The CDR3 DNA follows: TGTGCCAGCATCAAATCTGGACAGAACACCGGGGAGCTGTTTTTT. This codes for CASIKSGQNTGELFF.

The CDR3 loop reads CASSQVDLLSYNEQFF. CDR3 nucleotide sequence: TGCGCCAGCAGCCAAGTCGATCTACTCTCCTACAATGAGCAGTTCTTC. The chain joins TRBV4-1 to TRBJ2-1; no clear D gene. Trimming removed 1 base at V and 0 bases at J, with 10 bases between. CDR3 length: 16 amino acids. The germline gives CDR1 MGHRA, CDR2 YSYEKL.

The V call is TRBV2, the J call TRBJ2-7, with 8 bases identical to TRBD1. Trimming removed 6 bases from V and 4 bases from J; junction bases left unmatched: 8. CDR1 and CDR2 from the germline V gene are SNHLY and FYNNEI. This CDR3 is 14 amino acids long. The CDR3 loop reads CASRDRDRSYEQYF. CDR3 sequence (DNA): TGTGCCAGCAGGGACCGGGACAGGTCGTACGAGCAGTACTTC.

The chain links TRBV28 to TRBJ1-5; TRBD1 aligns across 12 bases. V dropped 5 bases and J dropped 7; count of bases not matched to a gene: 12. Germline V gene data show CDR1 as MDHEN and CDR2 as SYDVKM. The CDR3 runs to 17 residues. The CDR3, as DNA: TGTGCCAGCAGTCCCGGGACAGGGGGCATCGGGTCCCAGCCCCAGCATTTT. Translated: CASSPGTGGIGSQPQHF.

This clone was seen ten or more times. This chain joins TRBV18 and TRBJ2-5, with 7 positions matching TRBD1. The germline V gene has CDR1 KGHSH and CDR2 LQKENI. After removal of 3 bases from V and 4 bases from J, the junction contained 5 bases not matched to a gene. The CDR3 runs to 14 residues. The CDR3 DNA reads TGTGCCAGCTCACCTACAGGGGATGCAGAGACCCAGTACTTC. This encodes CASSPTGDAETQYF. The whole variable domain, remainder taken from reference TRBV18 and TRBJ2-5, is NAGVMQNPRHLVRRRGQEARLRCSPMKGHSHVYWYRQLPEEGLKFMVYLQKENIIDESGMPKERFSAEFPKEGPSILRIQQVVRGDSAAYFCASSPTGDAETQYFGPGTRLLVL.